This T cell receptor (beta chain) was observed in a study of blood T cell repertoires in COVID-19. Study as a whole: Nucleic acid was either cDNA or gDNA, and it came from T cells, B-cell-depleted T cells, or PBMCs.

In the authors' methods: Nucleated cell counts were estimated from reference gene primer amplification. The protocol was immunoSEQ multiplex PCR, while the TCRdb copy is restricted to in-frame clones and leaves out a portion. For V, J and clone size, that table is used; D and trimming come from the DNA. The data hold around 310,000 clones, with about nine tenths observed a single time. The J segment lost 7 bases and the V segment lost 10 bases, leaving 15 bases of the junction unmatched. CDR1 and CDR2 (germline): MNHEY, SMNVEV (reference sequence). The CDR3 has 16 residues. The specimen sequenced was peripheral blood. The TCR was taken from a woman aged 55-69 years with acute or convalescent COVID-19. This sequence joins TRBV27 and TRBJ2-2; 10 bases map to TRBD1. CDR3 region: CATRGDRGPGGGELFF. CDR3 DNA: TGTGCCACCCGTGGGGACAGGGGACCCGGGGGCGGGGAGCTGTTTTTT.